A selection of T cell receptor beta chains follows, all from one sample in a study of blood T cell repertoires in COVID-19. Assay: immunoSEQ multiplex PCR; the TCRdb copy retains only in-frame clones and omits some. Here the sample spans about 480,000 clones, approximately 90% being singletons. Material for sequencing was peripheral blood. The origin of the receptors is a woman aged 25 to 39 with acute or convalescent COVID-19. Both conserved end residues are part of each CDR3. D genes are given only for firm matches. Size is stated for part of the rows, as once, few or many counts, or as a class when the clone is expanded.

j_call v_call clone_size d_call cdr3_nt cdr3_aa
TRBJ2-1 TRBV29-1 - TRBD2 TGCAGCGTTTTAGCGGGGGGCCCCTACAATGAGCAGTTCTTC CSVLAGGPYNEQFF
TRBJ1-4 TRBV5-1 - TRBD1 TGCGCCAGCAGCTTGAACAGGGGCGAAAAACTGTTTTTT CASSLNRGEKLFF
TRBJ2-7 TRBV5-1 - TRBD1 TGCGCCAGCAGCTTCGGCTCAACAGGGGAAGACTACGAGCAGTACTTC CASSFGSTGEDYEQYF
TRBJ2-7 TRBV6-6 - TRBD2 TGTGCCAGCAGGGGACTAGCGTCTCCGGTCGAGCAGTACTTC CASRGLASPVEQYF
TRBJ2-1 TRBV3-1/TRBV3-2 - TRBD1 TGTGCCAGCAGCCGCTGGACAGGGGGCGAATCTCAGTTCTTC CASSRWTGGESQFF
TRBJ1-2 TRBV5-4 - - TGTGCCAGCAGGTTGACATTATCTCAAGCTAACTATGGCTACACCTTC CASRLTLSQANYGYTF
TRBJ2-1 TRBV5-6 once TRBD2 TGTGCCAGCAGCGTTAGCGGGGCCTACAATGAGCAGTTCTTC CASSVSGAYNEQFF
TRBJ1-2 TRBV30 - - TGTGCCTGGAGTGTACTACCTCGTTTCCCCAACCAGAACGACAGAATTTATGGCTACACCTTC CAWSVLPRFPNQNDRIYGYTF
TRBJ1-4 TRBV4-2 - - TGTGCCAGCAGCCAAGTCTATAGTCGTTTTAATGAAAAACTGTTTTTT CASSQVYSRFNEKLFF
TRBJ1-2 TRBV28 - - TGTGCCAGCAGCTCACAGGACGCCGCTAACTATGGCTACACCTTC CASSSQDAANYGYTF
TRBJ1-5 TRBV19 few TRBD1 TGTGCCAGTAGCCTCCCATTCCACCCCATCAGGGGGCGCAATCAGCCCCAGCATTTT CASSLPFHPIRGRNQPQHF
TRBJ2-1 TRBV7-3 - TRBD1 TGTGCCAGCTCCAAACAGGGGGGAGTCTACAATGAGCAGTTCTTC CASSKQGGVYNEQFF
TRBJ2-5 TRBV11-2 - - TGTGCCAGCAGCTCCAAAACCCAGTACTTC CASSSKTQYF
TRBJ1-2 TRBV19 - TRBD1 TGTGCCAGTAGTATAGACCGCAGGGGGCTAAGTGGCTACACCTTC CASSIDRRGLSGYTF
TRBJ1-6 TRBV9 few TRBD1 TGTGCCAGCAGCGATACAGGGGGCGCCGAGCCACCCCTCCACTTT CASSDTGGAEPPLHF
TRBJ2-5 TRBV5-1 - - TGCGCCAGCAGCCCCGATTCGACCCCAGGAGAGACCCAGTACTTC CASSPDSTPGETQYF
TRBJ1-4 TRBV21-1 - - TGTGCCAGCAGCAAAGCGCAGGATGCAACTAATGAAAAACTGTTTTTT CASSKAQDATNEKLFF
TRBJ2-4 TRBV28 - - TGTGCCAGCAGTTTATTCCTGGACAGAGCCAAAAACATTCAGTACTTC CASSLFLDRAKNIQYF
TRBJ2-1 TRBV7-2 - - TGTGCCAGCAGCTCCGGGGTAACTTACAATGAGCAGTTCTTC CASSSGVTYNEQFF
TRBJ1-4 TRBV5-1 few - TGCGCCAGCAGCCCCCTTGACCCGGGTCCGGAGGGAGGCGAAAAACTGTTTTTT CASSPLDPGPEGGEKLFF
TRBJ2-5 TRBV11-2 - - TGTGCCAGCAGCTTAGACAGAGAGACCCAGTACTTC CASSLDRETQYF
TRBJ2-7 TRBV2 - - TGTGCCAGCAGTGGAGAGCCCTACGAGCAGTACTTC CASSGEPYEQYF
TRBJ2-5 TRBV2 - - TGTGCCAGCAGTGAACTTGGGAGTCCAGAGACCCAGTACTTC CASSELGSPETQYF
TRBJ2-2 TRBV19 - TRBD2 TGTGCCAGTAGAACCGGACTAGCGGACCCCGCCGCGAACACCGGGGAGCTGTTTTTT CASRTGLADPAANTGELFF
TRBJ2-3 TRBV18 - TRBD2 TGTGCCAGCTCACCGGGACTAGCCGGCACAGATACGCAGTATTTT CASSPGLAGTDTQYF
TRBJ2-5 TRBV5-1 - - TGCGCCAGCAGCTCGGGTTTCCCGTACCAAGAGACCCAGTACTTC CASSSGFPYQETQYF
TRBJ2-3 TRBV6-6 once TRBD2 TGTGCCAGCAGTCTTTCGCGGACTAGCGGGGGGGACACAGATACGCAGTATTTT CASSLSRTSGGDTDTQYF
TRBJ1-5 TRBV7-2 few TRBD1 TGTGCCAGCAGCATATCCGGGACAGGGGGCAATCAGCCCCAGCATTTT CASSISGTGGNQPQHF
TRBJ2-7 TRBV28 - TRBD1 TGTGCCAGCAGTTCGTTTGGGGACAGCATTTACGAGCAGTACTTC CASSSFGDSIYEQYF
TRBJ2-3 TRBV5-1 once - TGCGCCAGTTGTACGCGGGCTAGCAGTTTGGTAGATACGCAGTATTTT CASCTRASSLVDTQYF
TRBJ2-1 TRBV28 - - TGTGCCAGCAGTTTCGTACAGCAAAATGAGCAGTTCTTC CASSFVQQNEQFF
TRBJ2-7 TRBV7-2 - - TGTGCCAGCAGCTTAGGGGGAGGGGGGTACGAGCAGTACTTC CASSLGGGGYEQYF
TRBJ1-3 TRBV15 - - TGTGCCACCAGCTACTCTGGAAACACCATATATTTT CATSYSGNTIYF
TRBJ2-2 TRBV7-9 once TRBD2 TGTGCCAGCAGCTTGGCGGGGGGGCCCACCGGGGAGCTGTTTTTT CASSLAGGPTGELFF
TRBJ2-7 TRBV2 - - TGTGCCAGCAGTGAAGGGGCAGCCAGGTACGAGCAGTACTTC CASSEGAARYEQYF
TRBJ1-1 TRBV5-5 once TRBD1 TGTGCCAGCAGTAGAAGGACAGGGCCCTATGGCACTGAAGCTTTCTTT CASSRRTGPYGTEAFF
TRBJ2-7 TRBV27 once - TGTGCCAGCAGTTTAAACAGGGTCGCCTACGAGCAGTACTTC CASSLNRVAYEQYF
TRBJ2-7 TRBV28 - - TGTGCCAGCAGGGAAAGGTCGCTAGTGTACGAGCAGTACTTC CASRERSLVYEQYF
TRBJ2-2 TRBV29-1 - - TGCAGCGTTGGACAGGGACTCAACACCGGGGAGCTGTTTTTT CSVGQGLNTGELFF
TRBJ1-1 TRBV28 once TRBD1 TGTGCCAGCAGTTCCTTCGACAGGGACACTGAAGCTTTCTTT CASSSFDRDTEAFF
TRBJ1-1 TRBV29-1 few - TGCAGCGGCGCGGGGAGGATGAACACTGAAGCTTTCTTT CSGAGRMNTEAFF
TRBJ1-6 TRBV9 - - TGTGCCAGCAGCGTAGGGGAATCAGGGTCACCCCTCCACTTT CASSVGESGSPLHF
TRBJ1-4 TRBV10-2 once TRBD1 TGCGCCAGCAAAGAGCCAGGGGGCGAAAAACTGTTTTTT CASKEPGGEKLFF
TRBJ2-3 TRBV29-1 - - TGCAGCGTTTGGGGGGTGACTGGAAAGTATTTT CSVWGVTGKYF
TRBJ2-2 TRBV11-2 - - TGTGCCAGCAGCTTAGATGAGGGCAGGGGAGGGGAGCTGTTTTTT CASSLDEGRGGELFF